This record concerns one TCR beta chain sequence. The antigen is undetermined. This specimen belongs to a study of cytomegalovirus exposure and HLA in healthy donors. Study-wide results and limits: Confirmation in vitro established that a few CMV-associated chains were specific for CMV antigens.

Trimming stripped 5 bases from V and 2 bases from J, with 6 bases between. Germline values: CDR1 MNHEY, CDR2 SVGAGI. This CDR3 is built from 12 residues. Here immunoSEQ multiplex PCR was the method, and the copy in TCRdb shows in-frame clones only, minus some. The sample has more than 65,000 clones, 95% to 96% seen once. This TCR derives from a woman aged 18 to 35 in good health and CMV-seronegative. The chain combines TRBV6-5 with TRBJ2-5, with D possibly matching TRBD1 (6 bases). Input material: PBMCs. The CDR3 DNA reads as TGTGCCAGCAGTGACAGGCAAGAGACCCAGTACTTC. Its protein is CASSDRQETQYF.